The next 7 T cell receptor beta chains were all read from a single sample in a study of blood T cell repertoires in COVID-19. Clones were sequenced by immunoSEQ multiplex PCR, and TCRdb holds only the in-frame ones, with some missing. This table holds about 180,000 clones, 86% found once. Sequencing used peripheral blood. The receptors derive from a man aged 70 or older with active or convalescent COVID-19.

This rearrangement joins TRBV4-3 to TRBJ2-3; D unresolved. Germline CDR1 reads LGHNA; CDR2 reads YSLEER. The V end was cut by 2 bases, the J end by 1 base, with 13 bases between. The CDR3 length is 16 residues. CDR3 DNA sequence: TGCGCCAGCAGCCAATCTAGACTGCGTGGCACAGATACGCAGTATTTT. It codes for CASSQSRLRGTDTQYF.

The rearrangement links TRBV7-2 to TRBJ2-7; 9 bases are shared with TRBD1. This CDR3 region has 16 residues. V was pared by 5 bases and J by 1 base, with 9 bases of the junction left unmatched. Per germline, CDR1 SGHTA and CDR2 FQGNSA. The CDR3 DNA reads TGTGCCAGCAGCGCACGGGGACAGGGTTATTCCTACGAGCAGTACTTC. It codes for CASSARGQGYSYEQYF.

The rearrangement joins TRBV18 to TRBJ1-2, with 9 bases aligning to TRBD1. The CDR3 spans 15 residues. Germline trimming cut 2 bases from V and 3 bases from J; bases unmatched to any gene: 4. Germline V gene sequence: CDR1 KGHSH, CDR2 LQKENI. DNA of the CDR3: TGTGCCAGCTCACCAGGGGGACAGGGCGACTATGGCTACACCTTC. Its translation is CASSPGGQGDYGYTF.

The CDR3 coding sequence is TGTGCCAGCAGCCTCATGTCGGGATCCCGAGCCGGGGAGCTGTTTTTT. Amino acid sequence: CASSLMSGSRAGELFF. The chain uses TRBV5-4 and TRBJ2-2, with D perhaps TRBD2 (5 bases). Germline V gene data show CDR1 as SGHNT and CDR2 as YYREEE (reference sequence). V gave up 4 bases and J gave up 6 bases, with 19 bases separating them. The CDR3 is made up of 16 amino acids.

V and J are TRBV7-9 and TRBJ1-2; TRBD1 matches at 9 bases. The CDR3 sequence is 18 residues long. Germline trimming cut 5 bases from V and 6 bases from J; bases unmatched to any gene: 19. The germline V gene has CDR1 SEHNR and CDR2 FQNEAQ (reference sequence). CDR3 nucleotides: TGTGCCAGCAGCCGACAACAGGGGGCGCCCCGTGAAGTGGATGGCTACACCTTC. Its translation: CASSRQQGAPREVDGYTF.

The J gene is TRBJ2-1, the V gene TRBV29-1; 11 positions match TRBD2. The CDR3 runs to 15 residues. Germline V gives CDR1 SQVTM, CDR2 ANQGSEA. With V trimmed by 6 bases and J by 0 bases, 4 bases remained unmatched. CDR3 sequence (DNA): TGCAGCGTGAGGACTAGCGGGTCCTCCTACAATGAGCAGTTCTTC. This codes for CSVRTSGSSYNEQFF.

The chain joins TRBV6-2 or TRBV6-3 to TRBJ1-1, with D possibly TRBD1 on 6 matching bases. Germline-derived CDR1 and CDR2 are MNHEY and SVGEGT. V lost 2 bases and J 5 bases, leaving 9 bases between the germline ends. The CDR3 runs to 13 residues. CDR3: CASSYIRGTEAFF. The CDR3 DNA reads TGTGCCAGCAGTTACATTAGGGGGACTGAAGCTTTCTTT.